This entry is about one TCR beta chain. A few counts support this clonotype. Its antigen specificity is not known. The record has no base qualities; no much larger clone is one base away. This record comes from a study of patients and donors after allogeneic stem cell transplantation (dated by TCRdb to about 2020). Germline trimming: 4 bases from V, 1 base from J; junction bases outside gene matches: 2. Taken from cysteine to phenylalanine, the CDR3 has 14 residues. Only CDR3 DNA remains: 42 bases, in frame from the first base. CDR1 MDHEN and CDR2 SYDVKM were looked up in the germline V gene. Library method: RT-PCR. Reads for this sample came from a NextSeq 550. TCRdb redid the processing of the public reads, applying fastp at Q25 and MiXCR, and retained in-frame beta chains. Under each unique CDR3 protein, matching rows form one entry showing the most common genes and DNA. This sample has tens of thousands of distinct CDR3 sequences in its table, and roughly 4.9% of those were observed once. The ten largest clones add up to about 2.5% of the sample.

The sequence came from a human donor who was either an allogeneic HSCT recipient or a stem cell or donor lymphocyte infusion donor (not recorded which). It is not recorded whose cells these are; they may come from a transplant donor. This receptor chain uses TRBV28 and TRBJ1-1, with 8 bases in between that match TRBD1. Sequencing was carried out using blood, either unsorted or a sorted T cell fraction (not recorded which). At the DNA level, the sequence is TGTGCCAGCAGTTCAGGGGGCGCGAACACTGAAGCTTTCTTT. Translated, it reads CASSSGGANTEAFF. Where the CDR3 stops, the reference TRBV28 and TRBJ1-1 genes take over; the full variable domain is DVKVTQSSRYLVKRTGEKVFLECVQDMDHENMFWYRQDPGLGLRLIYFSYDVKMKEKGDIPEGYSVSREKKERFSLILESASTNQTSMYLCASSSGGANTEAFFGQGTRLTVV.